This T cell receptor beta chain came from a study of radiation and T cells in renal cell carcinoma. Study findings and constraints: Compared with controls, irradiated tumors had more, larger dominant CDR3 motifs.

As for treatment: treatment-naive control, cytoreductive nephrectomy. The CDR3 is made up of 13 amino acids. In germline, CDR1 is WSHSY, CDR2 SAAADI. V dropped 5 bases and J dropped 5 bases, with 11 bases sitting between them. Generated by immunoSEQ multiplex PCR, the TCRdb table keeps only in-frame clones and is missing some. The data show 20,000 to 25,000 clones, roughly 64% seen once. This clone was picked up a small number of times. Its target is unknown. The rearrangement links TRBV10-2 to TRBJ2-3, with no clear D. This specimen was tumor tissue, taken from a patient whose treatment was nephrectomy without radiotherapy. The sequence was collected from a man in his forties with renal cell carcinoma. CDR3 sequence reads: CASSPMIEDTQYF. Here the CDR3 DNA reads TGCGCCAGCAGTCCCATGATCGAAGATACGCAGTATTTT.